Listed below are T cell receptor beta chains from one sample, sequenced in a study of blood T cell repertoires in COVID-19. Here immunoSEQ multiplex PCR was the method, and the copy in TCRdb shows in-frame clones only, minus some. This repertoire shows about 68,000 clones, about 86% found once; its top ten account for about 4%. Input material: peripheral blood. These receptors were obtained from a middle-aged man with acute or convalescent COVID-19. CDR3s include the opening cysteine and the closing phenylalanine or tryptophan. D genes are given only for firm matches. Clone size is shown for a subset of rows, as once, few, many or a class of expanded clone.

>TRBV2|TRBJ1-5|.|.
CASSTGFATVGNQPQHF
TGTGCCAGCAGTACAGGGTTTGCGACGGTGGGCAATCAGCCCCAGCATTTT
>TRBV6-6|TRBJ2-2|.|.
CASNHLGQGGELFF
TGTGCCAGCAACCACCTGGGGCAGGGCGGGGAGCTGTTTTTT
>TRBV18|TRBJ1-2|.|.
CASSPAGSGYTF
TGTGCCAGCTCACCCGCAGGATCTGGCTACACCTTC
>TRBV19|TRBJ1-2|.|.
CASRPGNYGYTF
TGTGCCAGTAGACCCGGGAACTATGGCTACACCTTC
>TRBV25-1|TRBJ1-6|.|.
CARQGYNSPLHF
TGTGCCAGGCAGGGCTATAATTCACCCCTCCACTTT
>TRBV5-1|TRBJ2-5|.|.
CASSLGQGETQYF
TGCGCCAGCAGCTTGGGGCAGGGTGAGACCCAGTACTTC
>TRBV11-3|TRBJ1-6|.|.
CASSSGANNSPLHF
TGTGCCAGCAGCTCGGGAGCGAATAATTCACCCCTCCACTTT
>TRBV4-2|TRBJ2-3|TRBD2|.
CASSQAELAGREQYF
TGTGCCAGCAGCCAAGCGGAACTAGCGGGAAGGGAGCAGTATTTT
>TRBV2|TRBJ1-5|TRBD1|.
CASLRDRGRSNQPQHF
TGTGCCAGCCTCCGGGACAGGGGGCGAAGCAATCAGCCCCAGCATTTT
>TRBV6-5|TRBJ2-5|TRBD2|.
CASRVAGEYQETQYF
TGTGCCAGCAGGGTAGCGGGGGAGTACCAAGAGACCCAGTACTTC
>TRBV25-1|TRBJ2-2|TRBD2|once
CASRPSGRARGELFF
TGTGCCAGCAGACCTAGCGGGAGGGCCCGCGGGGAGCTGTTTTTT
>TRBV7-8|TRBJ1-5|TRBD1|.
CASSLAETGAQPQHF
TGTGCCAGCAGCTTAGCAGAAACAGGGGCTCAGCCCCAGCATTTT
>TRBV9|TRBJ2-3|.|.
CASSVVDSRADTQYF
TGTGCCAGCAGCGTAGTTGATAGCAGGGCCGATACGCAGTATTTT
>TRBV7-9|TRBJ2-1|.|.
CAGLSGLSYNEQFF
TGTGCCGGCCTAAGCGGGCTTTCCTACAATGAGCAGTTCTTC
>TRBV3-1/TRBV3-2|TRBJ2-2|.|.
CASSPSDTGELFF
TGTGCCAGCAGTCCTTCGGACACCGGGGAGCTGTTTTTT
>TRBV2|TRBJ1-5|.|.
CASSEQGQGLGNQPQHF
TGTGCCAGCAGTGAACAGGGCCAGGGCTTGGGCAATCAGCCCCAGCATTTT
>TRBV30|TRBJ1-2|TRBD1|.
CAWSPTGFNGYTF
TGTGCCTGGAGCCCGACAGGGTTCAATGGCTACACCTTC